These 28 T cell receptor beta chains were sequenced from one sample in a study of T cell responses to AZD1222 COVID-19 vaccine. Assay used: immunoSEQ multiplex PCR; TCRdb lists only in-frame clones, some missing. Of 100,000 to 120,000 clones in the sample, 86% were seen once. The specimen was peripheral blood, collected on day 0 of AZD1222 vaccination. These receptors originate from an adult in good health.

The chain carries TRBV7-3 and TRBJ1-1, with 7 bases matching TRBD1. This CDR3 is built from 14 residues. CDR1 and CDR2 from the germline V gene are SGHTA and FQGTGA. The J segment lost 1 base and the V segment lost 5 bases, leaving 4 bases of the junction unmatched. The CDR3 coding sequence is TGTGCCAGCAGCCGACAGGGTGGGAACACTGAAGCTTTCTTT. Its translation is CASSRQGGNTEAFF.

The chain combines TRBV9 with TRBJ1-4; 7 nucleotides align to TRBD1. Germline loops: CDR1 SGDLS, CDR2 YYNGEE. J was trimmed by 7 bases and V by 0 bases; bases with no gene match: 9. This CDR3 comprises 16 residues. CDR3 sequence (DNA): TGTGCCAGCAGCGTAGTATCCCAAGGGGGCGGTGAAAAACTGTTTTTT. Its translation: CASSVVSQGGGEKLFF.

The chain links TRBV11-1 to TRBJ2-3; 8 nucleotides line up with TRBD2. This CDR3 has 15 amino acids. With V trimmed by 8 bases and J by 5 bases, 12 bases remained unmatched. Germline lookup yields CDR1 SGHAT and CDR2 FQDESV (reference sequence). The CDR3 coding sequence is TGTGCCAGCGTCGACCGGCGGGGGGCGGGAGATACGCAGTATTTT. Its protein product is CASVDRRGAGDTQYF. Full variable domain (outside the CDR3, taken from reference TRBV11-1 and TRBJ2-3): EAEVAQSPRYKITEKSQAVAFWCDPISGHATLYWYRQILGQGPELLVQFQDESVVDDSQLPKDRFSAERLKGVDSTLKIQPAELGDSAMYLCASVDRRGAGDTQYFGPGTRLTVL.

The chain combines TRBV10-3 with TRBJ1-2; D gene uncertain. Trimming shortened V by 8 bases and J by 5 bases, and 15 bases separated the two germline ends. Germline CDR1 and CDR2: ENHRY and SYGVKD. The CDR3 extends over 13 amino acids. The CDR3 bases are TGTGCCATCGGCGGGCCCTCCGGGTATGGCTACACCTTC. This encodes CAIGGPSGYGYTF.

The rearrangement uses TRBV5-1 and TRBJ1-1; the match to TRBD1 covers 7 bases. The CDR3 totals 16 residues. Germline V gene sequence: CDR1 SGHRS, CDR2 YFSETQ. The V gene end was trimmed by 5 bases and the J gene end by 0 bases; junction bases not matched to a gene: 10. Here the CDR3 DNA reads TGCGCCAGCAGGAAGACACCGGGACAGATGAACACTGAAGCTTTCTTT. Translated: CASRKTPGQMNTEAFF.

The chain couples TRBV28 to TRBJ2-1, with 15 nucleotides matching TRBD2. Trimming took 4 bases from V and 4 from J; bases not matched to a gene: 5. The CDR3 consists of 17 residues. Germline loops: CDR1 MDHEN, CDR2 SYDVKM. The CDR3 here is CASSSGLAGGRYNEQFF. CDR3 bases: TGTGCCAGCAGTTCCGGACTAGCGGGGGGGAGGTACAATGAGCAGTTCTTC. The full variable domain, in which reference TRBV28 and TRBJ2-1 provide the parts outside the CDR3, is DVKVTQSSRYLVKRTGEKVFLECVQDMDHENMFWYRQDPGLGLRLIYFSYDVKMKEKGDIPEGYSVSREKKERFSLILESASTNQTSMYLCASSSGLAGGRYNEQFFGPGTRLTVL.

The CDR3 region is CASMTDKNTEAFF. CDR3 nucleotides: TGTGCCAGCATGACAGACAAGAACACTGAAGCTTTCTTT. The V call is TRBV5-6, the J call TRBJ1-1, with a weak D call TRBD1 (5 bases). Germline CDR1 is SGHDT and CDR2 is YYEEEE. CDR3 length: 13 amino acids. With 6 bases removed from V and 1 base from J, the gap between germline ends came to 10 bases.

The CDR3 spells CATGRGGSNQPQHF. The DNA for the CDR3 is TGTGCCACCGGCCGGGGAGGTAGCAATCAGCCCCAGCATTTT. The V gene is TRBV24-1, the J gene TRBJ1-5; D uncertain. Trimming shortened V by 9 bases and J by 0 bases, and 11 bases separated the two germline ends. Germline V lookup: CDR1 KGHDR, CDR2 SFDVKD. CDR3 size: 14 residues.

J is TRBJ1-6 and V is TRBV7-2, with 8 bases fitting TRBD1. From germline, CDR1 is SGHTA and CDR2 FQGNSA. CDR3 length: 18 residues. After removal of 1 base from V and 2 bases from J, the junction contained 7 bases not matched to a gene. CDR3: CASSLGPDRVPYNSPLHF. CDR3 bases: TGTGCCAGCAGCTTAGGGCCGGACAGGGTACCCTATAATTCACCCCTCCACTTT.

The CDR3 sequence is CASSPLRQGASHQPQHF. CDR3 DNA: TGTGCCAGTAGTCCTCTGCGACAGGGGGCCTCTCATCAGCCCCAGCATTTT. The chain is built from TRBV19 and TRBJ1-5; 10 nucleotides line up with TRBD1. This CDR3 contains 17 residues. In germline, CDR1 is LNHDA, CDR2 SQIVND (reference sequence). The trim removed 5 bases at V and 5 bases at J, leaving 12 bases unmatched.

The rearrangement uses TRBV7-2 and TRBJ1-2; a weak D match, TRBD1 (5 bases). Trimming removed 5 bases at V and 5 bases at J, with 18 bases between. The CDR3 spans 15 residues. Germline V gives CDR1 SGHTA, CDR2 FQGNSA. DNA of the CDR3: TGTGCCAGCAGCCCAGGGACCCTCGGAGGGTATGGCTACACCTTC. Translated: CASSPGTLGGYGYTF.

This clone has only a few counts. The chain recombines TRBV3-1 (or the pseudogene TRBV3-2) with TRBJ1-4, with D possibly TRBD1 on 6 matching bases. The V gene lost 2 bases and the J gene lost 4 bases, with 11 bases spanning the gap. The CDR3 covers 15 residues. The germline V gene has CDR1 LGHDT and CDR2 YNNKEL (reference sequence). CDR3 amino acids: CASSQLDRLNEKLFF. CDR3 coding DNA: TGTGCCAGCAGCCAACTTGACAGGCTTAATGAAAAACTGTTTTTT.

The chain employs TRBV30 and TRBJ1-2, with unresolved D. Germline V lookup: CDR1 GTSNPN, CDR2 SVGIG (reference sequence). The CDR3 has 11 residues. V dropped 2 bases and J dropped 8 bases, with 9 bases sitting between them. The CDR3 sequence: CAWSRRLGYTF. The CDR3 coding sequence is TGTGCCTGGAGTCGCAGGCTGGGCTACACCTTC.

This chain joins TRBV5-1 and TRBJ1-1; 7 bases fit TRBD1. This CDR3 has 15 amino acids. V shed 5 bases, J shed 1 base, and the junction held 8 bases outside the gene matches. Germline CDR1 SGHRS, CDR2 YFSETQ. The CDR3 reads CASRRTGDRNTEAFF. The CDR3 DNA sequence: TGCGCCAGCAGAAGAACAGGGGATCGGAACACTGAAGCTTTCTTT. Filled out from reference TRBV5-1 and TRBJ1-1, the complete variable domain reads KAGVTQTPRYLIKTRGQQVTLSCSPISGHRSVSWYQQTPGQGLQFLFEYFSETQRNKGNFPGRFSGRQFSNSRSEMNVSTLELGDSALYLCASRRTGDRNTEAFFGQGTRLTVV.

The chain combines TRBV5-1 with TRBJ1-6; tentative D call: TRBD1 (6 bases). Germline V gene data show CDR1 as SGHRS and CDR2 as YFSETQ. The ends were cut back, 4 bases at V and 0 bases at J, with 14 bases in the middle. The CDR3 length is 17 residues. The CDR3 coding sequence is TGCGCCAGCAGCAGCACTCAGGGGAGCTCCTATAATTCACCCCTCCACTTT. Translation gives CASSSTQGSSYNSPLHF.

The chain carries TRBV12-3 or TRBV12-4 and TRBJ2-5, with D possibly TRBD2 on 5 matching bases. Between the trimmed V and J ends, which lost 6 bases and 5 bases, there was a span of 13 bases. The CDR3 spans 13 residues. The CDR3 sequence is CASRIRGSETQYF. The CDR3 coding sequence is TGTGCCAGCAGGATCCGAGGGAGCGAGACCCAGTACTTC.

The rearrangement uses TRBV4-2 and TRBJ1-1, with 9 bases aligning to TRBD1. The ends lost 0 bases at V and 6 bases at J; junction bases unmatched: 11. Germline V CDR1 and CDR2: LGHNA, YNFKEQ. The CDR3 is made up of 17 amino acids. The chain's CDR3 is CASSQEIWDRVPAEAFF. The CDR3 region has the DNA TGTGCCAGCAGCCAAGAGATATGGGACAGGGTTCCGGCTGAAGCTTTCTTT.

This clone was seen only once. The V and J genes are TRBV5-4 and TRBJ2-2; 7 bases are shared with TRBD1. CDR1 is SGHNT and CDR2 is YYREEE in the germline V gene (reference sequence). The CDR3 extends over 15 amino acids. Trimming cost V 1 base and J 5 bases; bases outside gene matches: 5. CDR3 nucleotide sequence: TGTGCCAGCAGCTTGACAGGGGCGGGTACCGGGGAGCTGTTTTTT. Amino acids: CASSLTGAGTGELFF.

CDR3 coding DNA: TGTGCCAGCAGTGAACAAGCGGGGGCGGCCGGGGAGCTGTTTTTT. This sequence encodes CASSEQAGAAGELFF. J is TRBJ2-2 and V is TRBV6-1; 8 nucleotides line up with TRBD2. Germline CDR1 and CDR2: MNHNS and SASEGT. V lost 2 bases to trimming and J lost 6 bases; unmatched junction nucleotides: 5. The length of the CDR3 is 15 residues.

V is TRBV7-3 and J is TRBJ2-7; D is possibly TRBD1 (5 bases). The germline V gene has CDR1 SGHTA and CDR2 FQGTGA. The CDR3 is 15 residues long. Trimming cost V 5 bases and J 0 bases, with 14 bases left between them. CDR3 sequence (DNA): TGTGCCAGCAGCCCAGGGTGGGGTGGCTCCTACGAGCAGTACTTC. This sequence encodes CASSPGWGGSYEQYF.

V gene TRBV7-9 combines with J gene TRBJ2-7; weak D call: TRBD2 (6 bases). The V gene's germline CDR1 is SEHNR and CDR2 FQNEAQ (reference sequence). V was trimmed by 7 bases and J by 1 base, leaving 17 bases between them. The CDR3 contains 15 residues. CDR3 sequence reads: CASTFRRDGSYEQYF. The CDR3 DNA reads as TGTGCCAGCACCTTCCGGAGGGACGGGTCCTACGAGCAGTACTTC.

This clone was found many times. The chain couples TRBV5-1 to TRBJ2-7; D unresolved. Germline CDR1 reads SGHRS; CDR2 reads YFSETQ. This CDR3 has 10 residues. V was clipped by 4 bases and J by 6 bases, with 5 bases between them. CDR3 region: CASSPCEQYF. The CDR3 coding sequence is TGCGCCAGCAGCCCGTGCGAGCAGTACTTC.

This chain uses TRBV6-5 with TRBJ2-5; TRBD2 might be the D (5 bases). Trimming took off 2 bases at V and 4 bases at J, with 8 bases between the two ends. Looked up from germline, CDR1 is MNHEY and CDR2 is SVGAGI. There are 13 residues in the CDR3. CDR3 amino acids: CASSYRGGETQYF. For the CDR3, the DNA is TGTGCCAGCAGTTACCGGGGTGGAGAGACCCAGTACTTC.

Regarding this clone: Within the sample, other DNA sequences also encode this same CDR3. The chain has TRBV18 and TRBJ1-5; D remains ambiguous. The CDR3 totals 13 residues. The V and J ends lost 2 bases and 1 base respectively, with 3 bases between them. In germline, CDR1 is KGHSH, CDR2 LQKENI. CDR3 amino acids: CASSPGSNQPQHF. As DNA, the CDR3 is TGTGCCAGCTCACCAGGGAGCAATCAGCCCCAGCATTTT. Looking up the rest from reference TRBV18 and TRBJ1-5 gives the full variable domain: NAGVMQNPRHLVRRRGQEARLRCSPMKGHSHVYWYRQLPEEGLKFMVYLQKENIIDESGMPKERFSAEFPKEGPSILRIQQVVRGDSAAYFCASSPGSNQPQHFGDGTRLSIL.

The chain recombines TRBV11-2 with TRBJ1-2; no reliable D call. The CDR3 runs to 13 residues. Trimming removed 3 bases from V and 4 bases from J, with 9 bases in between. The germline V gene encodes CDR1 SGHAT and CDR2 FQNNGV. The CDR3 sequence is CASSFDIFYGYTF. The CDR3 nucleotides read TGTGCCAGCAGCTTCGATATTTTCTATGGCTACACCTTC.

This clone was found once. The chain carries TRBV5-1 and TRBJ2-1; D is possibly TRBD2 (7 bases). V lost 4 bases, J lost 2 bases, and 19 bases lay in between. Germline values: CDR1 SGHRS, CDR2 YFSETQ. CDR3 size: 17 residues. The CDR3 loop is CASSPLPGGGAYNEQFF. The CDR3 coding sequence is TGCGCCAGCAGCCCCCTCCCGGGCGGGGGCGCCTACAATGAGCAGTTCTTC. The complete variable domain, with remaining parts taken from reference TRBV5-1 and TRBJ2-1, reads KAGVTQTPRYLIKTRGQQVTLSCSPISGHRSVSWYQQTPGQGLQFLFEYFSETQRNKGNFPGRFSGRQFSNSRSEMNVSTLELGDSALYLCASSPLPGGGAYNEQFFGPGTRLTVL.

Here the CDR3 DNA reads TGTGCCAGCAGCCAAGTGGGCGCTGGGGCCAACGTCCTGACTTTC. This encodes CASSQVGAGANVLTF. The chain employs TRBV14 and TRBJ2-6, with D uncertain. Trimming pared 1 base from V and 2 bases from J, leaving 6 bases between. CDR1 is SGHDN, CDR2 FVKESK, per germline. The CDR3 is 15 amino acids. Using reference TRBV14 and TRBJ2-6 for the parts outside the CDR3, the full variable domain is EAGVTQFPSHSVIEKGQTVTLRCDPISGHDNLYWYRRVMGKEIKFLLHFVKESKQDESGMPNNRFLAERTGGTYSTLKVQPAELEDSGVYFCASSQVGAGANVLTFGAGSRLTVL.

V gene TRBV23-1 combines with J gene TRBJ1-3; possibly TRBD1 for D (5 bases). TRBV23-1 is an ORF; its function is uncertain. The V end lost 8 bases, the J end lost 8 bases, and 25 bases lay between the germline ends. The length of the CDR3 is 16 residues. CDR3 in amino acids: CASPNPPPGVGHTIYF. In DNA, the CDR3 is TGCGCCAGCCCTAATCCCCCGCCCGGTGTGGGGCACACCATATATTTT.